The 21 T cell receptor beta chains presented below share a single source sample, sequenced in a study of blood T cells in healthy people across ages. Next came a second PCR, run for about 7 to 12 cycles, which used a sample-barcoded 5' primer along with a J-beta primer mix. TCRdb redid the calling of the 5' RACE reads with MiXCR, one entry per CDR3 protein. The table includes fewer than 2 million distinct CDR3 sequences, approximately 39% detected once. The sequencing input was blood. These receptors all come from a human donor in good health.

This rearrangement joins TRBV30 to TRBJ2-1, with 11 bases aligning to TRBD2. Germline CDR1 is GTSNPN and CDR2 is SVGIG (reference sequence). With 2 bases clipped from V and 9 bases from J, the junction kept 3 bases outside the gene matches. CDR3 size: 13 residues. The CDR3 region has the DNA TGTGCCTGGAGTTTCCTAGCGGGGGGTGAGCAGTTCTTC. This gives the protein CAWSFLAGGEQFF.

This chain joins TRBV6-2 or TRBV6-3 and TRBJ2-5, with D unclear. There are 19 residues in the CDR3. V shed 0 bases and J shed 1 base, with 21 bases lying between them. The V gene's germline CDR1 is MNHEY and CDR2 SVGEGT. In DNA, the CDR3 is TGTGCCAGCAGTTACTCACTGCTAGGGCCCAACCCGACCCAAGAGACCCAGTACTTC. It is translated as CASSYSLLGPNPTQETQYF.

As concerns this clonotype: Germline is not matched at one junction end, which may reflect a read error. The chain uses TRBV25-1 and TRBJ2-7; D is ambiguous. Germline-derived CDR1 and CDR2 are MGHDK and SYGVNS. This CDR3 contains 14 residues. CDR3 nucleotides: TGTGCCAGCAGCTCTTCGTTCAGCTCCTACGTGCAGTACTTC. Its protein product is CASSSSFSSYVQYF.

This CDR3 reads CAGGWRATNEKLFF. In DNA, the CDR3 is TGTGCCGGCGGCTGGCGAGCAACTAATGAAAAACTGTTTTTT. The V gene is TRBV7-2, the J gene TRBJ1-4; unclear D gene. Germline CDR1 and CDR2: SGHTA and FQGNSA. This CDR3 is built from 14 residues. Trimming pared 11 bases from V and 0 bases from J, leaving 13 bases between.

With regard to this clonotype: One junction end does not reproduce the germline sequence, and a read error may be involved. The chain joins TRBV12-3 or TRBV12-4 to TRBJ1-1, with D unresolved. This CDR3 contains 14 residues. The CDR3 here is CVSSSGRMNTEAFF. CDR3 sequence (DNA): TGTGTCAGCAGTTCAGGACGGATGAACACTGAAGCTTTCTTT.

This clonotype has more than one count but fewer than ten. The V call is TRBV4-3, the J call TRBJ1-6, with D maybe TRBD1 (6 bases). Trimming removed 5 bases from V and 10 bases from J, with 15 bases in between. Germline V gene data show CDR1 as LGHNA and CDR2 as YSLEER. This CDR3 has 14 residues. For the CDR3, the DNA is TGCGCCAGCAGCAACACTGGGGGCTGGTCACCCCTCCACTTT. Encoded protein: CASSNTGGWSPLHF.

The CDR3 here is CSALRTSEGTDTQYF. CDR3 in DNA: TGCAGTGCTTTAAGGACTAGCGAGGGCACAGATACGCAGTATTTT. V gene TRBV20-1 combines with J gene TRBJ2-3; 9 bases line up with TRBD2. After removal of 5 bases from V and 1 base from J, the junction contained 7 bases not matched to a gene. CDR3 size: 15 residues. The V gene's germline CDR1 is DFQATT and CDR2 SNEGSKA (reference sequence).

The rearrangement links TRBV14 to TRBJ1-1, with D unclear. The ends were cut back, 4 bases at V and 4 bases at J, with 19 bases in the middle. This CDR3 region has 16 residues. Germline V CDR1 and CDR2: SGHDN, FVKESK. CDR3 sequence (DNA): TGTGCCAGCAGCCCCCAAGCATACTCCTTGAGCACTGAAGCTTTCTTT. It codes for CASSPQAYSLSTEAFF.

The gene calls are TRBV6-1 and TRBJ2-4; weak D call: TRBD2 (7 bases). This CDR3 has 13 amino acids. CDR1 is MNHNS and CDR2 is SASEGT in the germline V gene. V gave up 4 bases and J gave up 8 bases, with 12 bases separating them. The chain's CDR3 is CASSVQGGDIQYF. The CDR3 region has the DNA TGTGCCAGCAGTGTACAAGGGGGGGACATTCAGTACTTC.

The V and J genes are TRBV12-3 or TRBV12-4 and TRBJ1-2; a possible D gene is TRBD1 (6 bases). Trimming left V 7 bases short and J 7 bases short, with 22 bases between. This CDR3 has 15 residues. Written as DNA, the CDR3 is TGTGCCAGCACTCCCGGCGGGGGCGCGCGGCTTGGCTACACCTTC. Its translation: CASTPGGGARLGYTF.

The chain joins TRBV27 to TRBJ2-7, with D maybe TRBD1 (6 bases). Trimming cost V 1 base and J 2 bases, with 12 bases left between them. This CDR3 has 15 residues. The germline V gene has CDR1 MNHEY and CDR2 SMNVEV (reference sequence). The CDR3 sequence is CASSLLPGDAYEQYF. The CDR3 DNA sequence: TGTGCCAGCAGTTTATTGCCAGGGGACGCCTACGAGCAGTACTTC.

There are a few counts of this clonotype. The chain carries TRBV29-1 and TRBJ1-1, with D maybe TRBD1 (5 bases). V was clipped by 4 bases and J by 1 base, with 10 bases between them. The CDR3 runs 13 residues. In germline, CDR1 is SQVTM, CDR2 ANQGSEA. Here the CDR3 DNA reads TGCAGCGTTGGGGGCCGGGCGAACACTGAAGCTTTCTTT. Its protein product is CSVGGRANTEAFF.

As DNA, the CDR3 is TGTGCCAGTGCCCCTACAAGGGTCGTTCTTGGCTACACCTTC. It yields the protein CASAPTRVVLGYTF. The chain uses TRBV19 and TRBJ1-2; D gene unclear. Deletions cut 8 bases from V and 7 bases from J, with 20 bases between. CDR3 length equals 14 residues. Germline V gene data show CDR1 as LNHDA and CDR2 as SQIVND (reference sequence).

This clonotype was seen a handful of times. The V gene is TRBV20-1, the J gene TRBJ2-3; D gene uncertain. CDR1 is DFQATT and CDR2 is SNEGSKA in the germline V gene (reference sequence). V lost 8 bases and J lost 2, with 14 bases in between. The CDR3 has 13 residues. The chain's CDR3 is CSTMTVPTDTQYF. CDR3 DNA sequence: TGCAGTACTATGACCGTACCCACAGATACGCAGTATTTT.

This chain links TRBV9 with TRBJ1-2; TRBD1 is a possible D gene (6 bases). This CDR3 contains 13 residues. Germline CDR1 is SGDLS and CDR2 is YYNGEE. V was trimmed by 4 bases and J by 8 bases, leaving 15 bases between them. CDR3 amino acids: CASSTSGGQGYTF. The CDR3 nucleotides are TGTGCCAGCAGCACTTCGGGGGGCCAAGGCTACACCTTC.

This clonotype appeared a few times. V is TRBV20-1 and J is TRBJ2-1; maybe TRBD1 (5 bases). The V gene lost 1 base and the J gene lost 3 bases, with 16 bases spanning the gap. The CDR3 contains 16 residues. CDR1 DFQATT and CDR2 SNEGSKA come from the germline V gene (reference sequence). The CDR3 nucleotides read TGCAGTGCTAGAGGATTAGGGGTCCCGGACTACAATGAGCAGTTCTTC. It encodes CSARGLGVPDYNEQFF.

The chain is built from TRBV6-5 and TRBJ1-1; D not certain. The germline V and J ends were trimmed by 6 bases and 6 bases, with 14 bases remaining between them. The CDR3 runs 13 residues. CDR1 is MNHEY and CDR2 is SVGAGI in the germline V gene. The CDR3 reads CASSDRRFAEAFF. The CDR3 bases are TGTGCCAGCAGCGATCGGAGGTTCGCTGAAGCTTTCTTT.

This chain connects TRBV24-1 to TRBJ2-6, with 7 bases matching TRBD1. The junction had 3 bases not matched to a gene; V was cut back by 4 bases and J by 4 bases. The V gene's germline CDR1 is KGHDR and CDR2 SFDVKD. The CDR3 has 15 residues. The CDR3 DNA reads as TGTGCCACCAGTGAGACAGGGTTAGGGGCCAACGTCCTGACTTTC. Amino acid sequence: CATSETGLGANVLTF.

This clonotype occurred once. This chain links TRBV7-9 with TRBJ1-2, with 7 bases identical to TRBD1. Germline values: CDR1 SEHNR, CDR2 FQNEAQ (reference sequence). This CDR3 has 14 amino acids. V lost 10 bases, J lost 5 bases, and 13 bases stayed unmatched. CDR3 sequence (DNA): TGTGCCACCCGAGCGGAAAACAGGGGTTATGGCTACACCTTC. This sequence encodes CATRAENRGYGYTF.

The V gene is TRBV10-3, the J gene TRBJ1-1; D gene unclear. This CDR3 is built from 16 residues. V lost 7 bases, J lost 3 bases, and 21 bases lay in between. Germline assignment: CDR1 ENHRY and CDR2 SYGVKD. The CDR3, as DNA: TGTGCCATCATAGTATTAAGGACCAACGGGGACACTGAAGCTTTCTTT. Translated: CAIIVLRTNGDTEAFF.

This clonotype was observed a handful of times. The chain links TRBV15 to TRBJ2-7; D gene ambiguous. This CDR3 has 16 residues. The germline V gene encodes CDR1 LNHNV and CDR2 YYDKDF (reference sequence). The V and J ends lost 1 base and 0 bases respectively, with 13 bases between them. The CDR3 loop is CATSRGEGLDSYEQYF. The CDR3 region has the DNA TGTGCCACCAGCAGAGGTGAAGGGTTAGACTCCTACGAGCAGTACTTC. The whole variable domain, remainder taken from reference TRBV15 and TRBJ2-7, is DAMVIQNPRYQVTQFGKPVTLSCSQTLNHNVMYWYQQKSSQAPKLLFHYYDKDFNNEADTPDNFQSRRPNTSFCFLDIRSPGLGDTAMYLCATSRGEGLDSYEQYFGPGTRLTVT.